This TCR beta chain was found in a study of early T cells in non-severe SARS-CoV-2 infection. For the study at large: Sequencing of unsorted whole blood was done on bulk RNA, leaving chains unpaired. General study findings and limits: The matching step, a VDJdb search, favored anti-spike CD8 responses and missed private and CD4 specificities.

Germline V gene data show CDR1 as SGHRS and CDR2 as YFSETQ. Unmatched junction bases numbered 9, after V lost 2 bases and J lost 0 bases. This CDR3 has 17 amino acids. As for this clonotype: Its specificity is not known.

Individually, cDNA molecules had unique molecular identifiers attached to them. TCRdb fed the 5' RACE reads into MiXCR, producing one record per CDR3 protein. The table includes 40,000 to 50,000 distinct CDR3 sequences, 6% to 7.5% detected once. The TCR originated in an adult who was a healthcare worker with PCR-confirmed SARS-CoV-2 infection or an uninfected control (not recorded which). The sample taken for sequencing was whole blood. The chain recombines TRBV5-1 with TRBJ1-1; 8 bases are a match to TRBD1. The CDR3: CASSLFQGASLNTEAFF. DNA of the CDR3: TGCGCCAGCAGCTTATTCCAGGGGGCCAGTTTGAACACTGAAGCTTTCTTT.